This T cell receptor (beta chain) was sequenced during a study of control samples from healthy donors and cancer patients. This clone was recorded only once. CDR1 MNHEY and CDR2 SVGAGI come from the germline V gene. The CDR3 is made up of 15 amino acids. V was trimmed by 2 bases and J by 2 bases, leaving 10 bases between them. Generated by immunoSEQ multiplex PCR, the TCRdb table keeps only in-frame clones and is missing some. The profile shows 120,000 to 150,000 clones, about 91% of them singletons. The sample was blood. The chain employs TRBV6-5 and TRBJ2-1; no reliable D call. This TCR came from a man aged 25 to 45 in good health. Here the CDR3 DNA reads TGTGCCAGCAGTTACCGTGGAACCCCCTACAATGAGCAGTTCTTC. Protein product: CASSYRGTPYNEQFF.